Following are 14 T cell receptor beta chains from one sample sequenced in a study of regulatory T cells in long-lasting Graves disease. Time point here: newly diagnosed GD, antithyroid drugs for less than 3 months. With RNA extracted from PBMCs as input, the TCR library was made. Construction of TCR beta libraries relied on iRepertoire HTBI primers and on Arm-PCR targeting CDR3 regions. MiXCR was run by TCRdb on the multiplex PCR reads, yielding one entry per CDR3 protein. The table shows about 430,000 distinct CDR3 sequences, with over 12% occurring only once. Separately, the same data were catalogued under a study of T cells in Graves' hyperthyroidism and ophthalmopathy.

This specimen consisted of peripheral blood mononuclear cells (PBMCs), obtained at new diagnosis, from a patient treated with antithyroid drugs. These receptors were obtained from a woman aged 40 to 50 with Graves disease.

This clonotype was observed a handful of times. The V call is TRBV7-2, the J call TRBJ2-5; perhaps TRBD2 as D (7 bases). The CDR3 consists of 16 residues. Germline CDR1 SGHTA, CDR2 FQGNSA. The V and J ends lost 7 bases and 1 base respectively, with 19 bases between them. CDR3 in DNA: TGTGCCAGCACACCGTTGCGGGGAGGGGGCCAAGAGACCCAGTACTTC. It is translated as CASTPLRGGGQETQYF.

This rearrangement joins TRBV24-1 to TRBJ2-7, with D possibly TRBD2 on 6 matching bases. V lost 4 bases and J 7 bases, leaving 13 bases between the germline ends. The CDR3 has 13 amino acids. The germline CDR1 and CDR2 sequences are KGHDR and SFDVKD. The CDR3 loop reads CATSDHLGGEQYF. The CDR3 nucleotides are TGTGCCACCAGTGACCACTTAGGAGGGGAGCAGTACTTC.

The rearrangement joins TRBV6-2 or TRBV6-3 to TRBJ2-1, with TRBD2 matching 9 bases. The CDR3 covers 15 residues. Unmatched junction bases numbered 12, after V lost 5 bases and J lost 10 bases. The germline gives CDR1 MNHEY, CDR2 SVGEGT. The CDR3 reads CASSLSGGTLGEQFF. CDR3 bases: TGTGCCAGCAGTCTCAGCGGGGGGACCTTGGGAGAGCAGTTCTTC.

This clonotype was detected only a few times. Here the CDR3 DNA reads TGTGCCAGTAACGATCGGGGGCGCTATGGCTACACCTTC. It codes for CASNDRGRYGYTF. This rearrangement joins TRBV19 to TRBJ1-2, with D possibly being TRBD1 (6 bases). Trimming pared 7 bases from V and 4 bases from J, leaving 13 bases between. CDR1 and CDR2 from the germline V gene are LNHDA and SQIVND (reference sequence). This CDR3 is built from 13 residues.

This clonotype has at least ten counts. This chain joins TRBV20-1 and TRBJ2-1, with D perhaps matching TRBD2 (5 bases). CDR1 is DFQATT, CDR2 SNEGSKA, per germline (reference sequence). The CDR3 is 15 amino acids. Trimming removed 5 bases at V and 3 bases at J, with 17 bases between. In nucleotides, the CDR3 is TGCAGTGCTTTAGCGCTTGGACTGAGCTACAATGAGCAGTTCTTC. Protein product: CSALALGLSYNEQFF.

In this sample, this clonotype turned up many times. This sequence joins TRBV10-3 and TRBJ2-3, with 8 bases lining up with TRBD1. CDR3 length: 12 residues. The germline CDR1 and CDR2 sequences are ENHRY and SYGVKD. V lost 4 bases and J lost 6; bases outside the gene matches: 0. The CDR3 nucleotides read TGTGCCATCAGTGGGACAGGGGATACGCAGTATTTT. Translating gives CAISGTGDTQYF.

This clonotype was observed a handful of times. This chain uses TRBV10-3 with TRBJ1-2, with 7 bases that match TRBD1. Germline CDR1 reads ENHRY; CDR2 reads SYGVKD. This CDR3 spans 13 amino acids. Trimming at V came to 8 bases and at J to 4 bases, leaving 7 bases not matched to a gene. The CDR3 here is CAISGQLLYGYTF. The CDR3 DNA follows: TGTGCCATCTCGGGACAGCTCCTCTATGGCTACACCTTC.

About this clonotype itself: A much larger clone differs from this one at a single base, so this may be a read error. The CDR3 loop is CASSLYRGGGTLKRENIQYF. CDR3 sequence (DNA): TGTGCCAGCAGCTTATATCGAGGGGGGGGGACCCTGAAAAGGGAGAACATTCAGTACTTC. The chain carries TRBV7-9 and TRBJ2-4, with D possibly TRBD2 on 7 matching bases. The ends were cut back, 2 bases at V and 7 bases at J, with 30 bases in the middle. The CDR3 contains 20 residues. CDR1 SEHNR and CDR2 FQNEAQ come from the germline V gene (reference sequence).

The V and J genes are TRBV29-1 and TRBJ1-1; 10 bases are shared with TRBD1. This CDR3 contains 14 residues. Germline V gene data show CDR1 as SQVTM and CDR2 as ANQGSEA. Unmatched junction bases numbered 7, after V lost 5 bases and J lost 4 bases. The DNA for the CDR3 is TGCAGCGTTAAAGCCGGGACAGGGGTCACTGAAGCTTTCTTT. Its protein is CSVKAGTGVTEAFF.

This clonotype occurred many times. This chain connects TRBV30 to TRBJ2-5; D uncertain. V lost 0 bases, J lost 7 bases, and 12 bases lay in between. The CDR3 contains 13 residues. Per germline, CDR1 GTSNPN and CDR2 SVGIG (reference sequence). CDR3 region: CAWSVQALGTQYF. DNA of the CDR3: TGTGCCTGGAGTGTACAAGCGCTTGGGACCCAGTACTTC.

The J gene is TRBJ1-4, the V gene TRBV7-9, with D perhaps matching TRBD1 (6 bases). The CDR3 has 14 residues. CDR1 is SEHNR, CDR2 FQNEAQ, per germline (reference sequence). Trimming removed 6 bases from V and 4 bases from J, with 12 bases in between. The CDR3 is CASRVGQNNEKLFF. The CDR3 DNA follows: TGTGCCAGCAGGGTTGGACAGAATAATGAAAAACTGTTTTTT.

The table lists this clonotype with many counts. The genes are TRBV2 and TRBJ1-1; maybe TRBD1 (6 bases). V dropped 9 bases and J dropped 6 bases, with 23 bases sitting between them. Looked up from germline, CDR1 is SNHLY and CDR2 is FYNNEI. The CDR3 runs 15 residues. The CDR3 loop is CASYPQGTSGAEAFF. CDR3 nucleotides: TGTGCCAGTTACCCTCAGGGGACCTCGGGGGCTGAAGCTTTCTTT.

In this sample, this clonotype turned up many times. The V gene is TRBV11-3, the J gene TRBJ2-3; 10 bases are shared with TRBD2. Per the germline V gene, CDR1 is SGHNT and CDR2 is YENEEA. The CDR3 totals 18 residues. The V segment lost 6 bases and the J segment 4 bases; nucleotides outside the gene matches: 16. Here the CDR3 reads CASSSYRIAGGFPDTQYF. Written as DNA, the CDR3 is TGTGCCAGCAGTTCCTATAGAATAGCGGGAGGCTTTCCAGATACGCAGTATTTT.

This clonotype was recorded at least ten times. The chain recombines TRBV28 with TRBJ1-2; D possibly corresponds to TRBD1 (5 bases). CDR1 MDHEN and CDR2 SYDVKM come from the germline V gene. With 2 bases removed from V and 8 bases from J, the gap between germline ends came to 21 bases. CDR3 length: 16 residues. The CDR3 spells CASSLHRPGWKKGYTF. DNA for the CDR3: TGTGCCAGCAGTTTACATCGGCCAGGGTGGAAGAAAGGCTACACCTTC.